This T cell receptor beta chain comes out of a study of T-cell memory formation after mild COVID-19. This CDR3 contains 11 residues. Germline V CDR1 and CDR2: GTSNPN, SVGIG (reference sequence). V lost 5 bases and J lost 11, with 15 bases in between. 5'RACE primed from the constant segment yielded TCR alpha and TCR beta cDNA libraries bearing sample barcodes and UMIs. TCRdb ran MiXCR on the 5' RACE reads and lists one entry per CDR3 protein. The data hold tens of thousands of distinct CDR3 sequences, with 9.5% to 15% observed a single time. V gene TRBV30 combines with J gene TRBJ1-1, with D perhaps TRBD1 (5 bases). The specimen sequenced was PBMCs or a T cell subset sorted from them (not recorded which). This TCR came from a man younger than 30 who had mild COVID-19 (a few samples of this study predate the infection). Cell type and time point are not known. CDR3 sequence: CAWGVRGSAFF. The CDR3 DNA reads as TGTGCCTGGGGGGTTCGGGGGAGCGCTTTCTTT. The variable domain in full, with the rest retrieved from reference TRBV30 and TRBJ1-1, is SQTIHQWPATLVQPVGSPLSLECTVEGTSNPNLYWYRQAAGRGLQLLFYSVGIGQISSEVPQNLSASRPQDRQFILSSKKLLLSDSGFYLCAWGVRGSAFFGQGTRLTVV.